One and the same sample provided the 32 T cell receptor beta chains below, sequenced in a study of cytomegalovirus exposure and HLA in healthy donors. This table comes from immunoSEQ multiplex PCR, and its TCRdb copy is limited to in-frame clones, with some not included. The sample includes roughly 300,000 clones, around nine tenths of them seen just once. Sequencing was performed on PBMCs. The receptors were gathered from a woman between 18 and 29 years old in good health and CMV-seronegative.

The V gene is TRBV12-5, the J gene TRBJ1-5, with no clear D. The CDR3 loop spans 18 amino acids. Trimming took off 0 bases at V and 3 bases at J, with 18 bases between the two ends. Germline V gene lookup returns CDR1 LGHNT and CDR2 FRNRAP. Here the CDR3 reads CASGLVGSSYPLNQPQHF. CDR3 nucleotides: TGTGCTAGTGGTTTGGTCGGGAGCTCGTACCCGCTCAATCAGCCCCAGCATTTT.

This rearrangement joins TRBV2 to TRBJ1-4, with TRBD1 matching over 7 bases. CDR1 is SNHLY, CDR2 FYNNEI, per germline. With V trimmed by 3 bases and J by 10 bases, 8 bases remained unmatched. This CDR3 contains 14 residues. The CDR3 DNA sequence: TGTGCCAGCAGTGAGGGGACAGCGTCGGCAAAACTGTTTTTT. Translation: CASSEGTASAKLFF.

This clone showed up just a few times. The V gene is TRBV25-1, the J gene TRBJ1-2; D is uncertain. Deletions cut 5 bases from V and 1 base from J, with 11 bases between. The CDR3 is 14 residues long. CDR1 is MGHDK and CDR2 is SYGVNS in the germline V gene. CDR3 nucleotide sequence: TGTGCCAGCAGTTCGTGGGAGGATAACTATGGCTACACCTTC. Translating gives CASSSWEDNYGYTF.

The genes are TRBV2 and TRBJ1-4; TRBD1 aligns across 11 bases. Germline loops: CDR1 SNHLY, CDR2 FYNNEI. V lost 9 bases and J lost 7; bases outside the gene matches: 7. CDR3 length equals 14 residues. CDR3 coding DNA: TGTGCCAGTTCTACCGGGACAGGGGGTGAAAAACTGTTTTTT. It yields the protein CASSTGTGGEKLFF.

The rearrangement joins TRBV6-9 to TRBJ2-7; 11 bases are shared with TRBD2. CDR3 size: 17 residues. The germline gives CDR1 MNHGY, CDR2 SVAAGI. V was clipped by 5 bases and J by 1 base; unmatched bases: 10. The chain's CDR3 is CASSVAGGLWWSYEQYF. For the CDR3, the DNA is TGTGCCAGCAGTGTAGCGGGAGGGTTATGGTGGTCCTACGAGCAGTACTTC.

The rearrangement joins TRBV6-1 to TRBJ2-4; 8 bases line up with TRBD1. Germline values: CDR1 MNHNS, CDR2 SASEGT. V lost 5 bases to trimming and J lost 8 bases; unmatched junction nucleotides: 11. The CDR3 runs to 15 residues. CDR3 sequence: CASSKKTGDGDIQYF. For the CDR3, the DNA is TGTGCCAGCAGTAAAAAGACAGGGGATGGAGACATTCAGTACTTC.

The chain recombines TRBV5-6 with TRBJ2-3; D unclear. Germline lookup yields CDR1 SGHDT and CDR2 YYEEEE. The CDR3 covers 14 residues. V lost 3 bases, J lost 3 bases, and 11 bases lay in between. This CDR3 is CASSSTAVTDTQYF. CDR3 DNA sequence: TGTGCCAGCAGCTCCACAGCAGTGACAGATACGCAGTATTTT.

The chain employs TRBV29-1 and TRBJ1-2; the D is unclear. Germline-derived CDR1 and CDR2 are SQVTM and ANQGSEA. This CDR3 is built from 10 residues. Deletions cut 0 bases from V and 10 bases from J, with 6 bases between. CDR3 protein: CSVEDRYYTF. As DNA, the CDR3 is TGCAGCGTTGAAGACAGATACTACACCTTC.

The CDR3 DNA reads as TGTGCCAGCAGGCTTCCCCCGGAGGACGAGCAGTACTTC. It translates to CASRLPPEDEQYF. The chain carries TRBV7-3 and TRBJ2-7; D perhaps matches TRBD2 (5 bases). This CDR3 spans 13 amino acids. V was shortened by 6 bases and J by 5 bases, with 14 bases between the two germline ends. Germline-derived CDR1 and CDR2 are SGHTA and FQGTGA.

The V gene is TRBV9, the J gene TRBJ2-3; D is uncertain. In germline, CDR1 is SGDLS, CDR2 YYNGEE. The CDR3 spans 13 residues. The germline V and J ends were trimmed by 0 bases and 3 bases, with 5 bases remaining between them. The CDR3 protein is CASSVARTDTQYF. The CDR3 DNA follows: TGTGCCAGCAGCGTAGCTAGGACAGATACGCAGTATTTT.

This chain links TRBV25-1 with TRBJ2-2; a possible D gene is TRBD2 (5 bases). The ends were cut back, 8 bases at V and 3 bases at J, with 13 bases in the middle. Germline V gene sequence: CDR1 MGHDK, CDR2 SYGVNS. The length of the CDR3 is 14 residues. This CDR3 reads CASALFGDTGELFF. The DNA of the CDR3 is TGTGCCAGCGCATTGTTCGGGGACACCGGGGAGCTGTTTTTT.

This sequence joins TRBV5-1 and TRBJ2-4; TRBD2 is a possible D gene (6 bases). CDR1 SGHRS and CDR2 YFSETQ come from the germline V gene. V shed 0 bases and J shed 1 base, with 23 bases lying between them. This CDR3 contains 20 residues. CDR3 loop: CASSLGGEVDLTPAKNIQYF. CDR3 DNA sequence: TGCGCCAGCAGCTTGGGCGGGGAGGTCGATTTAACTCCGGCCAAAAACATTCAGTACTTC.

The chain combines TRBV19 with TRBJ2-7; weak D call: TRBD2 (5 bases). Germline CDR1 and CDR2: LNHDA and SQIVND (reference sequence). The ends were cut back, 3 bases at V and 7 bases at J, with 16 bases in the middle. The CDR3 sequence is 14 residues long. CDR3 region: CASSIGSGSEEQYF. CDR3 DNA: TGTGCCAGTAGTATTGGGTCGGGATCTGAAGAGCAGTACTTC.

The gene calls are TRBV9 and TRBJ1-3; perhaps TRBD1 as D (6 bases). Germline CDR1 SGDLS, CDR2 YYNGEE. V was pared by 4 bases and J by 0 bases, with 14 bases between. This CDR3 region has 16 residues. CDR3: CASSLEGGISGNTIYF. The CDR3, as DNA: TGTGCCAGCAGCCTCGAGGGGGGGATCTCTGGAAACACCATATATTTT.

The chain uses TRBV5-1 and TRBJ2-2; TRBD2 is a possible D gene (6 bases). CDR1 is SGHRS, CDR2 YFSETQ, per germline. The CDR3 covers 14 residues. V lost 0 bases, J lost 5 bases, and 8 bases lay in between. This chain's CDR3 is CASSLEGRTGELFF. CDR3 in DNA: TGCGCCAGCAGCTTGGAAGGGAGGACCGGGGAGCTGTTTTTT.

This clone was observed once. This rearrangement joins TRBV4-1 to TRBJ2-7; 7 bases fit TRBD2. The V gene end was trimmed by 0 bases and the J gene end by 2 bases; junction bases not matched to a gene: 4. Germline-derived CDR1 and CDR2 are MGHRA and YSYEKL. CDR3 length equals 15 residues. As DNA, the CDR3 is TGCGCCAGCAGCCAAGAGGACGGACTAGCCTACGAGCAGTACTTC. This translates into CASSQEDGLAYEQYF.

The J gene is TRBJ2-1, the V gene TRBV6-5; 11 bases match TRBD2. Germline lookup yields CDR1 MNHEY and CDR2 SVGAGI. J gave up 5 bases and V 2 bases, and 5 bases lay outside the gene matches. The length of the CDR3 is 16 residues. CDR3 in amino acids: CASSYRASGRNNEQFF. For the CDR3, the DNA is TGTGCCAGCAGTTACAGGGCTAGCGGGAGGAACAATGAGCAGTTCTTC.

The genes are TRBV5-1 and TRBJ1-2; weak D call: TRBD1 (5 bases). Germline V gene sequence: CDR1 SGHRS, CDR2 YFSETQ. The CDR3 covers 16 residues. V lost 0 bases and J lost 8, with 20 bases in between. CDR3 nucleotide sequence: TGCGCCAGCAGCTTGGGTGCAGGGATCGAGTTATACGGCTACACCTTC. Its translation: CASSLGAGIELYGYTF.

The V call is TRBV5-8, the J call TRBJ2-7; 8 nucleotides agree with TRBD1. V gave up 1 base and J gave up 3 bases; unmatched junction bases: 3. This CDR3 spans 14 amino acids. The V gene's germline CDR1 is SGHTS and CDR2 YDEGEE. The CDR3, as DNA: TGTGCCAGCAGCTTGAGACAGGGGCACTACGAGCAGTACTTC. It translates to CASSLRQGHYEQYF.

This clone appeared a single time. CDR3 residues: CASGVSSGGYEQYF. Written as DNA, the CDR3 is TGTGCCAGCGGGGTTTCTTCGGGGGGCTACGAGCAGTACTTC. The chain uses TRBV5-4 and TRBJ2-7, with 7 bases identical to TRBD2. The CDR3 is 14 amino acids. V was pared by 7 bases and J by 3 bases, with 10 bases of the junction left unmatched. Per the germline V gene, CDR1 is SGHNT and CDR2 is YYREEE (reference sequence).

V is TRBV14 and J is TRBJ2-1; no reliable D call. Germline V lookup: CDR1 SGHDN, CDR2 FVKESK. Trimming took 1 base from V and 8 from J, leaving 15 bases between them. The CDR3 has 15 residues. CDR3 protein: CASSQVSIGSDEQFF. In DNA form, the CDR3 reads TGTGCCAGCAGCCAAGTATCTATCGGTTCGGATGAGCAGTTCTTC.

The chain recombines TRBV30 with TRBJ2-4; TRBD2 agrees at 7 bases. The CDR3 is 13 amino acids. The germline V gene has CDR1 GTSNPN and CDR2 SVGIG (reference sequence). V shed 2 bases, J shed 10 bases, and the junction held 8 bases outside the gene matches. CDR3 in DNA: TGTGCCTGGAGTTCAGCGGGGAAGGGGATTCAGTACTTC. This translates into CAWSSAGKGIQYF.

This chain links TRBV2 with TRBJ2-2, with D possibly TRBD2 on 5 matching bases. The length of the CDR3 is 15 residues. Germline lookup yields CDR1 SNHLY and CDR2 FYNNEI. Trimming removed 5 bases from V and 7 bases from J, with 17 bases in between. Here the CDR3 reads CASSTSIDISGELFF. CDR3 coding DNA: TGTGCCAGCAGTACTAGTATTGACATCAGCGGGGAGCTGTTTTTT.

This rearrangement joins TRBV11-3 to TRBJ2-1; 7 bases line up with TRBD2. J was trimmed by 15 bases and V by 0 bases; bases with no gene match: 11. This CDR3 is 14 amino acids long. CDR1 is SGHNT and CDR2 is YENEEA in the germline V gene. CDR3 DNA sequence: TGTGCCAGCAGCTTAGATCGGGGTAGCGGGTCTCTGTTCTTC. This sequence encodes CASSLDRGSGSLFF.

The V call is TRBV5-4, the J call TRBJ2-7, with a possible D match to TRBD2 (6 bases). The germline V gene has CDR1 SGHNT and CDR2 YYREEE (reference sequence). The CDR3 consists of 14 residues. With 0 bases removed from V and 4 bases from J, the gap between germline ends came to 11 bases. Here the CDR3 reads CASSLALGGYEQYF. DNA of the CDR3: TGTGCCAGCAGCTTGGCTCTCGGGGGTTACGAGCAGTACTTC.

The chain carries TRBV15 and TRBJ2-7; 15 bases map to TRBD2. From germline, CDR1 is LNHNV and CDR2 YYDKDF (reference sequence). The V and J ends lost 8 bases and 4 bases, in that order; junction bases with no gene match: 9. This CDR3 region has 16 residues. CDR3 region: CATSPSGTSGRYEQYF. CDR3 DNA: TGTGCCACCTCCCCCTCCGGGACTAGCGGGAGGTACGAGCAGTACTTC.

The chain recombines TRBV6-5 with TRBJ2-1; maybe TRBD2 (6 bases). V was trimmed by 8 bases and J by 10 bases, leaving 21 bases between them. This CDR3 contains 14 residues. CDR1 is MNHEY and CDR2 is SVGAGI in the germline V gene. The DNA of the CDR3 is TGTGCCAGCCACGACCTTAGCGGCGGCGGGGAGCAGTTCTTC. Amino acids: CASHDLSGGGEQFF.

This clone was counted a single time. This chain joins TRBV4-3 and TRBJ2-7; D not resolved. Germline V lookup: CDR1 LGHNA, CDR2 YSLEER. This CDR3 has 11 amino acids. V gave up 1 base and J gave up 6 bases, with 4 bases separating them. In DNA form, the CDR3 reads TGCGCCAGCAGCCAAGGGCCCGAGCAGTACTTC. As protein: CASSQGPEQYF.

The chain uses TRBV5-1 and TRBJ2-1; 10 nucleotides line up with TRBD2. Germline lookup yields CDR1 SGHRS and CDR2 YFSETQ. The CDR3 consists of 17 residues. The trim removed 0 bases at V and 2 bases at J, leaving 5 bases unmatched. DNA of the CDR3: TGCGCCAGCAGCTTGGCGACACTAGCGGGAACCTACAATGAGCAGTTCTTC. Protein product: CASSLATLAGTYNEQFF. The variable domain in full, completed from reference TRBV5-1 and TRBJ2-1, reads KAGVTQTPRYLIKTRGQQVTLSCSPISGHRSVSWYQQTPGQGLQFLFEYFSETQRNKGNFPGRFSGRQFSNSRSEMNVSTLELGDSALYLCASSLATLAGTYNEQFFGPGTRLTVL.

V is TRBV30 and J is TRBJ1-4; D perhaps matches TRBD1 (5 bases). The germline CDR1 and CDR2 sequences are GTSNPN and SVGIG (reference sequence). Trimming took 8 bases from V and 5 from J, leaving 12 bases between them. The CDR3 extends over 12 amino acids. The DNA for the CDR3 is TGTGCCCGGGGGAGGCGGAATGAAAAACTGTTTTTT. Encoded protein: CARGRRNEKLFF.

This rearrangement joins TRBV7-2 to TRBJ2-7; the match to TRBD2 covers 8 bases. This CDR3 comprises 13 residues. Trimming took 4 bases from V and 4 from J; bases not matched to a gene: 3. CDR1 SGHTA and CDR2 FQGNSA come from the germline V gene. The CDR3 DNA is TGTGCCAGCAGCTCACCTAGCGGGTACGAGCAGTACTTC. Encoded protein: CASSSPSGYEQYF.

About this clone: This same CDR3 is encoded by further DNA sequences in the sample. V and J are TRBV28 and TRBJ2-2; 11 bases fit TRBD2. The CDR3 extends over 15 amino acids. V lost 6 bases to trimming and J lost 4 bases; unmatched junction nucleotides: 4. Germline CDR1 and CDR2: MDHEN and SYDVKM. The CDR3 loop reads CASSLAGGPTGELFF. CDR3 nucleotides: TGTGCCAGCAGCTTAGCGGGAGGGCCCACCGGGGAGCTGTTTTTT.